This T cell receptor beta chain derives from a study of T cell repertoires in cytomegalovirus infection (dated by TCRdb to between 2018 and 2021). Study-level background: Alongside well-studied HLA-B-restricted epitopes, the peptide stimulations were aimed at recently identified HLA-C-restricted CMV epitopes, whose presentation resists viral immunomodulation. Donor HLA type was relevant to the analysis, because carriage of CMV infection together with the matching HLA type was indicated by public TCR beta signatures. Here is what the overall study found, with its caveats: In the ex vivo response, HLA-C-restricted CMV-specific TCR beta clonotypes were dominant, and in two of eight donors the single most frequent clonotype came from this HLA-C-restricted group. Cumulative frequency of public TCR beta family members discriminated carriers of CMV infection plus the relevant HLA type in this cohort and an independent 352-donor cohort.

This clonotype was seen more than once but under ten times. The antigen it binds to is not known. Base qualities are missing; no much larger clone stands one base away. TCRdb records Illumina HiSeq 1500 as the sequencer. Using fastp at Q25 and MiXCR, TCRdb reprocessed the public reads and kept productive beta chains. Here each entry gathers all rows of one CDR3 protein and keeps the most common genes and DNA. Within this sample are 700,000 to 950,000 distinct CDR3 sequences, with 32% of them counted one time only. The ten largest clones represent 9.5% to 15% of the sample. CDR1 and CDR2 are drawn from the germline V gene: SNHLY, FYNNEI. From its cysteine to its phenylalanine, the CDR3 spans 13 amino acids. Of the read, only the CDR3 DNA is kept; its 39 bases are in frame from base 1. The V end loses 8 bases and the J end loses 1 base, and a stretch of 10 bases separates them. The sample's treatment or condition, from its label and the paper: in vitro stimulation with specific CMV peptide epitopes to enrich CMV-specific T cells.

Source: cultured CD8+ T cells from PBMCs, taken from culture after CMV antigen stimulation. The receptor's source is a human donor in good health (CMV status not recorded). Some clones in this sample may be carry-over from other donors' samples. The chain uses TRBV2 and TRBJ2-3, with no D gene named confidently. The DNA sequence is as follows: TGTGCCAGCCCCCTTGCCGGCACAGATACGCAGTATTTT. It encodes CASPLAGTDTQYF.